The present T cell receptor beta chain was sequenced within a study of blood T cell repertoires in COVID-19. Study-wide context: The United States, Italy and Spain supplied acute and convalescent COVID-19 samples. In each case, the material was cDNA or gDNA derived from T cells, B-cell-depleted T cells, or PBMCs.

Original data processing: Reference gene primer amplification gave estimated nucleated cell counts. Some clones are missing from TCRdb's copy, which holds only in-frame ones; the method was immunoSEQ multiplex PCR. V, J and clone size are those of that table, while D and trimming were read from the DNA. Among hundreds of thousands of clones, approximately 85% were seen once, and the ten largest hold almost 9.5%. Germline V CDR1 and CDR2: SGHNT, YENEEA. The CDR3 runs to 13 residues. Trimming stripped 6 bases from V and 4 bases from J, with 9 bases between. Sequencing was performed on peripheral blood. The genes are TRBV11-3 and TRBJ2-2, with D tentatively TRBD2 (7 bases). This receptor was obtained from a man between 18 and 29 years old with active or convalescent COVID-19. The CDR3 loop is CASRGGPTGELFF. The CDR3 DNA reads as TGTGCCAGCAGGGGGGGGCCCACCGGGGAGCTGTTTTTT.